These 9 T cell receptor beta chains came from one sample sequenced in a study of technical replicates of blood from a handful of donors. Some clones are missing from TCRdb's copy, which holds only in-frame ones; the method was immunoSEQ multiplex PCR. This sample yields about 82,000 clones, of which just under 95% are seen a single time; 0.39% belongs to the top ten. The source material was T cells isolated from PBMCs. The receptors come from a human donor in good health.

The chain employs TRBV4-1 and TRBJ2-7; D gene uncertain. The CDR3 covers 14 residues. Per the germline V gene, CDR1 is MGHRA and CDR2 is YSYEKL. Trimming removed 0 bases at V and 1 base at J, with 7 bases between. The CDR3 DNA is TGCGCCAGCAGCCAAGATCTACGGTCCTACGAGCAGTACTTC. This gives the protein CASSQDLRSYEQYF.

The chain links TRBV7-9 to TRBJ2-1, with 10 positions matching TRBD2. V was pared by 5 bases and J by 8 bases, with 9 bases of the junction left unmatched. From germline, CDR1 is SEHNR and CDR2 FQNEAQ (reference sequence). This CDR3 comprises 15 residues. In DNA, the CDR3 is TGTGCCAGCAGCCATGGACTAGCGGTTACGTATGAGCAGTTCTTC. It codes for CASSHGLAVTYEQFF. Supplemented by reference TRBV7-9 and TRBJ2-1, the full variable domain reads DTGVSQNPRHKITKRGQNVTFRCDPISEHNRLYWYRQTLGQGPEFLTYFQNEAQLEKSRLLSDRFSAERPKGSFSTLEIQRTEQGDSAMYLCASSHGLAVTYEQFFGPGTRLTVL.

The rearrangement uses TRBV5-1 and TRBJ1-4; perhaps TRBD1 as D (5 bases). V dropped 2 bases and J dropped 4 bases, with 9 bases sitting between them. Per germline, CDR1 SGHRS and CDR2 YFSETQ. The CDR3 length is 14 residues. As DNA, the CDR3 is TGCGCCAGCAGCTTCGGGGGACTTAATGAAAAACTGTTTTTT. Encoded protein: CASSFGGLNEKLFF.

The CDR3 DNA reads as TGTGCCAGCAGAGAGGTTAGGGGCGGCACTGAAGCTTTCTTT. Its protein is CASREVRGGTEAFF. The genes are TRBV28 and TRBJ1-1; a possible D gene is TRBD1 (5 bases). This CDR3 comprises 14 residues. Germline loops: CDR1 MDHEN, CDR2 SYDVKM. V lost 6 bases, J lost 4 bases, and 15 bases lay in between.

In nucleotides, the CDR3 is TGTGCCAGTAGTAACCGGGACAGGGGGCTTCGAAATCAGCCCCAGCATTTT. Translating it yields CASSNRDRGLRNQPQHF. The V gene is TRBV19, the J gene TRBJ1-5; 12 bases align to TRBD1. The CDR3 has 17 amino acids. Germline CDR1 and CDR2: LNHDA and SQIVND (reference sequence). Trimming took 4 bases from V and 4 from J; bases not matched to a gene: 8.

The chain has TRBV5-1 and TRBJ1-2; 7 bases are a match to TRBD1. This CDR3 comprises 14 residues. Germline values: CDR1 SGHRS, CDR2 YFSETQ. Trimming removed 3 bases from V and 5 bases from J; junction bases left unmatched: 7. The CDR3 DNA follows: TGCGCCAGCAGCTCGACCCAGGGGGGTTATGGCTACACCTTC. Its protein is CASSSTQGGYGYTF.

V is TRBV2 and J is TRBJ2-1, with D possibly being TRBD2 (6 bases). This CDR3 spans 16 amino acids. Germline V gene lookup returns CDR1 SNHLY and CDR2 FYNNEI. V was trimmed by 8 bases and J by 7 bases, leaving 24 bases between them. The CDR3 region is CASAVLARRGLNEQFF. The CDR3 coding sequence is TGTGCCAGCGCTGTCCTAGCGAGGAGGGGATTGAATGAGCAGTTCTTC.

The chain carries TRBV30 and TRBJ2-7, with D perhaps TRBD1 (6 bases). V was trimmed by 4 bases and J by 1 base, leaving 11 bases between them. The CDR3 loop spans 13 amino acids. Germline-derived CDR1 and CDR2 are GTSNPN and SVGIG (reference sequence). The CDR3 nucleotides read TGTGCCTGGACCGGGACATCGTCCTACGAGCAGTACTTC. Translating it yields CAWTGTSSYEQYF.

The chain has TRBV6-4 and TRBJ2-3, with TRBD2 as a possible D gene (5 bases). The CDR3 runs to 13 residues. From germline, CDR1 is MRHNA and CDR2 SNTAGT. The ends were cut back, 4 bases at V and 6 bases at J, with 11 bases in the middle. In DNA, the CDR3 is TGTGCCAGCAGTGCGGGGAGTAGGGATACGCAGTATTTT. It is translated as CASSAGSRDTQYF.